These 32 T cell receptor beta chains were sequenced from one sample in a study of graft-versus-host responses after intestinal transplantation. Antigen specificity for these receptors is unknown. Sequencing used immunoSEQ multiplex PCR; TCRdb keeps in-frame clones, though not all of them. The sample consists of about 36,000 clones, approximately 94% of them appearing once. The starting material was unstimulated CD4+ T cells sorted from spleen or lymph node cells, obtained before transplant. Receptors originate from a human donor who was the organ donor for an intestinal transplant.

V and J are TRBV9 and TRBJ1-2; 8 bases align to TRBD1. The germline CDR1 and CDR2 sequences are SGDLS and YYNGEE. The CDR3 has 16 amino acids. V shed 3 bases, J shed 2 bases, and the junction held 9 bases outside the gene matches. The CDR3 DNA sequence: TGTGCCAGCAGCGGGACAGGGTCCGTAAGCAACTATGGCTACACCTTC. Encoded protein: CASSGTGSVSNYGYTF.

The CDR3 is CSLVGVHGYTF. In DNA, the CDR3 is TGCAGCCTTGTAGGGGTCCATGGCTACACCTTC. The rearrangement uses TRBV29-1 and TRBJ1-2, with D tentatively TRBD1 (5 bases). This CDR3 region has 11 residues. Trimming pared 8 bases from V and 6 bases from J, leaving 13 bases between. CDR1 is SQVTM, CDR2 ANQGSEA, per germline.

CDR3 region: CATSTGNQPQHF. The CDR3 nucleotides are TGCGCCACTTCGACAGGGAATCAGCCCCAGCATTTT. The gene calls are TRBV10-1 and TRBJ1-5; 7 nucleotides match TRBD1. Looked up from germline, CDR1 is WNHNN and CDR2 is SYGVQD (reference sequence). V shed 10 bases, J shed 4 bases, and the junction held 4 bases outside the gene matches. The CDR3 spans 12 residues.

The chain joins TRBV10-3 to TRBJ2-6; no firm D call. The V end lost 5 bases, the J end lost 2 bases, and 7 bases lay between the germline ends. Germline V gives CDR1 ENHRY, CDR2 SYGVKD. The CDR3 loop spans 14 amino acids. The CDR3 region is CAISPITGANVLTF. CDR3 in DNA: TGTGCCATCAGTCCAATAACTGGGGCCAACGTCCTGACTTTC.

V gene TRBV4-3 combines with J gene TRBJ2-5; D is perhaps TRBD1 (6 bases). This CDR3 has 18 residues. With 0 bases removed from V and 7 bases from J, the gap between germline ends came to 24 bases. Germline V gene data show CDR1 as LGHNA and CDR2 as YSLEER. The DNA for the CDR3 is TGCGCCAGCAGCCAAGATCGCAAGCCGGGACACTCCCTTGGGACCCAGTACTTC. Residues: CASSQDRKPGHSLGTQYF.

The chain carries TRBV27 and TRBJ1-6; D not resolved. Germline assignment: CDR1 MNHEY and CDR2 SMNVEV (reference sequence). CDR3 length: 13 residues. V was shortened by 3 bases and J by 3 bases, with 3 bases between the two germline ends. The CDR3 spells CASSLFYNSPLHF. The CDR3 DNA is TGTGCCAGCAGTTTGTTCTATAATTCACCCCTCCACTTT.

The J gene is TRBJ1-1, the V gene TRBV28; 7 bases are a match to TRBD1. V shed 7 bases and J 1 base; nucleotides not matched to a gene: 3. The CDR3 spans 13 residues. Looked up from germline, CDR1 is MDHEN and CDR2 is SYDVKM. As DNA, the CDR3 is TGTGCCAGCATTCCAGGGGGGAACACTGAAGCTTTCTTT. Translating it yields CASIPGGNTEAFF. Full variable domain (rest looked up from reference TRBV28 and TRBJ1-1): DVKVTQSSRYLVKRTGEKVFLECVQDMDHENMFWYRQDPGLGLRLIYFSYDVKMKEKGDIPEGYSVSREKKERFSLILESASTNQTSMYLCASIPGGNTEAFFGQGTRLTVV.

On this clone itself: The junction differs from germline at one of its ends, possibly a read error. The J gene is TRBJ2-3, the V gene TRBV30, with TRBD1 matching over 7 bases. CDR3 size: 15 residues. CDR1 GTSNPN and CDR2 SVGIG come from the germline V gene (reference sequence). The CDR3 loop is CAWSLGQVSTGTQYF. The CDR3 DNA reads as TGTGCCTGGAGTCTCGGACAGGTCAGCACAGGTACGCAGTATTTT.

The sample holds a few counts of this clone. The chain links TRBV21-1 to TRBJ2-3; the table gives TRBD2 as D, unverified against the DNA. TRBV21-1 has pseudogene status. The CDR3 is made up of 17 amino acids. The CDR3 sequence is CASSKEGRDTYTDTQYF. The CDR3 bases are TGTGCCAGCAGCAAAGAGGGGAGGGACACCTACACAGATACGCAGTATTTT.

This chain connects TRBV28 to TRBJ2-1; D remains ambiguous. Deletions cut 5 bases from V and 6 bases from J, with 17 bases between. Germline CDR1 MDHEN, CDR2 SYDVKM. The CDR3 runs to 15 residues. The CDR3 is CASSPLGASRNEQFF. For the CDR3, the DNA is TGTGCCAGCAGTCCCCTGGGTGCATCCCGCAATGAGCAGTTCTTC.

The chain carries TRBV6-1 and TRBJ1-6, with TRBD1 identical over 7 bases. The CDR3 has 13 residues. The germline CDR1 and CDR2 sequences are MNHNS and SASEGT. Trimming cost V 6 bases and J 7 bases; bases outside gene matches: 3. The CDR3 DNA follows: TGTGCCAGCAGGACGACAGGGAATTCACCCCTCCACTTT. Encoded protein: CASRTTGNSPLHF.

The chain combines TRBV18 with TRBJ2-3; 13 bases line up with TRBD2. V was clipped by 6 bases and J by 5 bases; unmatched bases: 14. Per the germline V gene, CDR1 is KGHSH and CDR2 is LQKENI. This CDR3 spans 18 amino acids. The CDR3 sequence: CASSGLAGDTWGGDTQYF. The CDR3 DNA sequence: TGTGCCAGCTCTGGACTAGCGGGGGATACCTGGGGTGGAGATACGCAGTATTTT.

In nucleotides, the CDR3 is TGTGCCACCAGCAGAGGGGGGGCCCAAGAGACCCAGTACTTC. Its protein is CATSRGGAQETQYF. This chain connects TRBV15 to TRBJ2-5, with D perhaps TRBD1 or TRBD2 (6 bases each). The CDR3 is 14 amino acids. CDR1 and CDR2 from the germline V gene are LNHNV and YYDKDF (reference sequence). Trimming took off 1 base at V and 1 base at J, with 7 bases between the two ends.

This sequence joins TRBV19 and TRBJ2-2; 8 nucleotides agree with TRBD2. The CDR3 consists of 14 residues. Looked up from germline, CDR1 is LNHDA and CDR2 is SQIVND (reference sequence). The junction had 1 base not matched to a gene; V was cut back by 3 bases and J by 4 bases. The CDR3 is CASSIGGATGELFF. In nucleotides, the CDR3 is TGTGCCAGTAGTATCGGGGGGGCCACCGGGGAGCTGTTTTTT.

The rearrangement uses TRBV2 and TRBJ2-7; 12 bases line up with TRBD1. The germline CDR1 and CDR2 sequences are SNHLY and FYNNEI. The V gene end was trimmed by 2 bases and the J gene end by 3 bases; junction bases not matched to a gene: 11. The CDR3 is 18 residues long. The CDR3 nucleotides read TGTGCCAGCAGTGAAACGGGACAGGGGGCCGTTTTAATCTACGAGCAGTACTTC. Translation: CASSETGQGAVLIYEQYF.

This clone was recorded only once. The gene calls are TRBV28 and TRBJ2-3, with 8 bases lining up with TRBD1. The CDR3 covers 14 residues. V dropped 3 bases and J dropped 1; count of bases not matched to a gene: 0. Germline-derived CDR1 and CDR2 are MDHEN and SYDVKM. In nucleotides, the CDR3 is TGTGCCAGCAGTTTGACAGGGGGCACAGATACGCAGTATTTT. Encoded protein: CASSLTGGTDTQYF.

The genes are TRBV2 and TRBJ2-5, with TRBD1 identical over 7 bases. Germline CDR1 SNHLY, CDR2 FYNNEI. The CDR3 sequence is 15 residues long. J lost 5 bases, V lost 6 bases, and 12 bases had no gene match. The CDR3 sequence is CASRRTGVVQETQYF. The CDR3 nucleotides read TGTGCCAGCAGACGTACAGGGGTGGTTCAGGAGACCCAGTACTTC. Drawing the rest from reference TRBV2 and TRBJ2-5, the complete variable domain is EPEVTQTPSHQVTQMGQEVILRCVPISNHLYFYWYRQILGQKVEFLVSFYNNEISEKSEIFDDQFSVERPDGSNFTLKIRSTKLEDSAMYFCASRRTGVVQETQYFGPGTRLLVL.

J is TRBJ2-7 and V is TRBV11-3, with D possibly called TRBD1 or TRBD2 (7 bases each). The ends were cut back, 7 bases at V and 6 bases at J, with 16 bases in the middle. The CDR3 is 13 amino acids. Germline CDR1 is SGHNT and CDR2 is YENEEA. The CDR3 spells CASNSQGEGEQYF. The DNA for the CDR3 is TGTGCCAGCAACTCCCAGGGGGAGGGCGAGCAGTACTTC.

V is TRBV7-2 and J is TRBJ1-1; D is undetermined. The CDR3 covers 14 residues. The germline CDR1 and CDR2 sequences are SGHTA and FQGNSA. The germline V and J ends were trimmed by 2 bases and 0 bases, with 7 bases remaining between them. The CDR3 nucleotides read TGTGCCAGCAGCTTAAAGGTCCTGAACACTGAAGCTTTCTTT. It encodes CASSLKVLNTEAFF.

The genes are TRBV11-3 and TRBJ2-1, with 8 bases lining up with TRBD1. CDR3 length: 15 amino acids. The ends lost 8 bases at V and 7 bases at J; junction bases unmatched: 13. Per the germline V gene, CDR1 is SGHNT and CDR2 is YENEEA. The CDR3 DNA is TGTGCCAGCGGCTCGCAGGGACAGGTCCATAATGAGCAGTTCTTC. Encoded protein: CASGSQGQVHNEQFF.

The rearrangement uses TRBV5-4 and TRBJ1-1; 8 nucleotides match TRBD1. The CDR3 has 15 residues. V gave up 4 bases and J gave up 0 bases; unmatched junction bases: 5. Per germline, CDR1 SGHNT and CDR2 YYREEE (reference sequence). DNA of the CDR3: TGTGCCAGCAGCCCCAAGGACAGGGTGAACACTGAAGCTTTCTTT. This gives the protein CASSPKDRVNTEAFF.

The V and J genes are TRBV15 and TRBJ1-1, with 8 nucleotides matching TRBD1. The CDR3 sequence is 13 residues long. From germline, CDR1 is LNHNV and CDR2 YYDKDF (reference sequence). J gave up 9 bases and V 6 bases, and 9 bases lay outside the gene matches. CDR3 sequence (DNA): TGTGCCACCAGACGTACTGGGACAGGCCAAGCTTTCTTT. Translation: CATRRTGTGQAFF.

The V and J genes are TRBV7-2 and TRBJ1-5, with D hard to call. The CDR3 has 14 amino acids. Germline loops: CDR1 SGHTA, CDR2 FQGNSA. The V and J ends lost 4 bases and 2 bases respectively, with 9 bases between them. The CDR3 sequence: CASSYYHRNQPQHF. The DNA of the CDR3 is TGTGCCAGCAGCTACTACCACCGCAATCAGCCCCAGCATTTT.

The chain recombines TRBV5-4 with TRBJ2-2; TRBD1 matches at 7 bases. Germline V gene data show CDR1 as SGHNT and CDR2 as YYREEE (reference sequence). This CDR3 has 15 amino acids. V lost 4 bases and J lost 5; bases outside the gene matches: 8. CDR3 in DNA: TGTGCCAGCAGCCAGACAGGGTGGAAGACCGGGGAGCTGTTTTTT. It encodes CASSQTGWKTGELFF.

The chain carries TRBV20-1 and TRBJ1-1, with unresolved D. The V and J ends lost 6 bases and 3 bases respectively, with 8 bases between them. CDR1 and CDR2 from the germline V gene are DFQATT and SNEGSKA (reference sequence). This CDR3 contains 11 residues. The CDR3 loop is CSATPYTEAFF. The CDR3 nucleotides read TGCAGTGCCACACCTTACACTGAAGCTTTCTTT.

The rearrangement uses TRBV20-1 and TRBJ1-2; D possibly corresponds to TRBD1 (5 bases). Trimming stripped 5 bases from V and 8 bases from J, with 12 bases between. Germline-derived CDR1 and CDR2 are DFQATT and SNEGSKA (reference sequence). This CDR3 comprises 11 residues. In DNA form, the CDR3 reads TGCAGTGCTCCGACAGTGGGGGGCTACACCTTC. It translates to CSAPTVGGYTF.

The gene calls are TRBV19 and TRBJ1-1; D gene uncertain. Trimming took off 5 bases at V and 4 bases at J, with 5 bases between the two ends. This CDR3 has 11 residues. Germline V CDR1 and CDR2: LNHDA, SQIVND (reference sequence). The CDR3 DNA reads TGTGCCAGTAGTCCGGGCACTGAAGCTTTCTTT. Translating gives CASSPGTEAFF.

The V call is TRBV10-1, the J call TRBJ1-1, with D possibly TRBD1 on 5 matching bases. This CDR3 comprises 14 residues. The germline gives CDR1 WNHNN, CDR2 SYGVQD (reference sequence). With 8 bases removed from V and 4 bases from J, the gap between germline ends came to 17 bases. The CDR3 sequence is CASGPGTSFTEAFF. The DNA for the CDR3 is TGCGCCAGCGGCCCCGGGACGTCCTTCACTGAAGCTTTCTTT.

CDR3 coding DNA: TGTGCCAGCAGCCCGGACACGAAATACGAGCAGTACTTC. Translating gives CASSPDTKYEQYF. The chain is built from TRBV6-4 and TRBJ2-7, with D perhaps TRBD1 (5 bases). The V gene lost 6 bases and the J gene lost 4 bases, with 13 bases spanning the gap. The CDR3 sequence is 13 residues long. Per the germline V gene, CDR1 is MRHNA and CDR2 is SNTAGT.

The chain uses TRBV11-2 and TRBJ1-2; D remains ambiguous. The CDR3 extends over 14 amino acids. In germline, CDR1 is SGHAT, CDR2 FQNNGV. V lost 1 base to trimming and J lost 3 bases, with 9 bases between them. CDR3 DNA: TGTGCCAGCAGCTTAGCGGGCGACGACTATGGCTACACCTTC. This translates into CASSLAGDDYGYTF.

V usage is TRBV6-1 and J usage is TRBJ1-2, with D maybe TRBD1 (6 bases). The V gene's germline CDR1 is MNHNS and CDR2 SASEGT. Deletions cut 10 bases from V and 8 bases from J, with 23 bases between. The CDR3 is 14 residues long. As DNA, the CDR3 is TGTGCCACCGAGGAAACAGGGTATGCGTCGGGCTACACCTTC. This gives the protein CATEETGYASGYTF.

The V and J genes are TRBV4-1 and TRBJ2-7, with D uncertain. V dropped 0 bases and J dropped 0 bases, with 6 bases sitting between them. This CDR3 spans 14 amino acids. Germline loops: CDR1 MGHRA, CDR2 YSYEKL. The chain's CDR3 is CASSQDRSSYEQYF. Written as DNA, the CDR3 is TGCGCCAGCAGCCAAGATCGGAGCTCCTACGAGCAGTACTTC.